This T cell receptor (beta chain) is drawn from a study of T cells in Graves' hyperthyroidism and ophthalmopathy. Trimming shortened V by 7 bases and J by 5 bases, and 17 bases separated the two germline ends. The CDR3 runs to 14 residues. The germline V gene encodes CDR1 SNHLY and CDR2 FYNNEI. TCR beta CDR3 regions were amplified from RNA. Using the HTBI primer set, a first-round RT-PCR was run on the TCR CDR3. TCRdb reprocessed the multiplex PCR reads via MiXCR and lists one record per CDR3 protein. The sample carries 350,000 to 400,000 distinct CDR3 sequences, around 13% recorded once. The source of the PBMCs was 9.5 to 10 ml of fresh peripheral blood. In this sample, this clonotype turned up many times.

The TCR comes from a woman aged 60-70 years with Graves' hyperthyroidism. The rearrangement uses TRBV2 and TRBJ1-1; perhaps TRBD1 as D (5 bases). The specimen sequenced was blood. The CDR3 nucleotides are TGTGCCAGCATCGTACTTGGGGGTGGGACTGAAGCTTTCTTT. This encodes CASIVLGGGTEAFF.